Listed below are T cell receptor beta chains from one sample, sequenced in a study of blood T cell repertoires in COVID-19. The data were produced by immunoSEQ multiplex PCR, yet TCRdb's version contains in-frame clones alone and is incomplete. This table holds some 390,000 clones, about 89% found once. Sequencing was done on a sample of peripheral blood. Every receptor here comes from a woman in her fifties or sixties with COVID-19, enrolled during active disease. The CDR3 runs from the conserved cysteine through the conserved F or W. The order of the fields is V gene, D gene, J gene, clone size, CDR3 DNA, CDR3 protein. The D gene is left open where the match is weak. The listing skips clone size in some rows; elsewhere it reads once, few, many or a size class.

>TRBV11-2|TRBD2|TRBJ2-3|NA
TGTGCCAGCAGCTTATATTACCTAGCGGGGACAAGCACAGATACGCAGTATTTT
CASSLYYLAGTSTDTQYF
>TRBV10-3|NA|TRBJ2-7|NA
TGTGCCATCAGCCCTGTCCAGACCTACGAGCAGTACTTC
CAISPVQTYEQYF
>TRBV18|NA|TRBJ1-1|NA
TGTGCCAGCTCACCCGGGACAACGAACACTGAAGCTTTCTTT
CASSPGTTNTEAFF
>TRBV27|NA|TRBJ1-2|NA
TGTGCCAGCAGTTTGGCCCAGGGTCAGTATGGCTACACCTTC
CASSLAQGQYGYTF
>TRBV13|NA|TRBJ2-5|NA
TGTGCCAGCAGCTCAGGACAGACCATACAAGAGACCCAGTACTTC
CASSSGQTIQETQYF
>TRBV7-3|NA|TRBJ1-1|NA
TGTGCCAGCAGCTTTCAAAGCGGGGCTGAAGCTTTCTTT
CASSFQSGAEAFF
>TRBV4-1|TRBD2|TRBJ2-3|NA
TGCGCCAGCAGCTACGAGGCGGGGGGGTCAGAAGATACGCAGTATTTT
CASSYEAGGSEDTQYF
>TRBV28|NA|TRBJ1-4|NA
TGTGCCAGCAGTTCCAAAACCGGGACAAGAAATGAAAAACTGTTTTTT
CASSSKTGTRNEKLFF
>TRBV19|TRBD1|TRBJ2-5|NA
TGTGCCAGTAGTATAGATGGACCCGGGACAGGGCAAGAGACCCAGTACTTC
CASSIDGPGTGQETQYF
>TRBV19|TRBD1|TRBJ1-2|NA
TGTGCCAGTAGGGTGGGGACAGGGTTTGGCTACACCTTC
CASRVGTGFGYTF
>TRBV9|NA|TRBJ2-3|once
TGTGCCAGCAGTCCCGGGAGCACAGATACGCAGTATTTT
CASSPGSTDTQYF
>TRBV7-8|NA|TRBJ2-7|few
TGTGCCAGCAGCTTTAGGATTTGGGGGCAGAGCTCCTACGAGCAGTACTTC
CASSFRIWGQSSYEQYF
>TRBV9|TRBD2|TRBJ2-5|NA
TGTGCCAGCTCCAGGACAGCGGGGGCTCAAGAGACCCAGTACTTC
CASSRTAGAQETQYF
>TRBV7-2|NA|TRBJ2-1|NA
TGTGCCAGCAGCTTATACGGGGGGCACAATGAGCAGTTCTTC
CASSLYGGHNEQFF
>TRBV5-1|TRBD2|TRBJ2-2|NA
TGCGCCAGCAGCTCCCGGGAGGGGACGAACACCGGGGAGCTGTTTTTT
CASSSREGTNTGELFF
>TRBV9|TRBD1|TRBJ2-2|NA
TGTGCCAGCAGCACCCGACAGGGGACCGGGGAGCTGTTTTTT
CASSTRQGTGELFF
>TRBV19|TRBD1|TRBJ2-7|NA
TGTGCCAGTAGTGACCGGGTCCCGGGACAGCATCGGCAGTACTTC
CASSDRVPGQHRQYF
>TRBV30|NA|TRBJ2-7|NA
TGTGCCTGGAGAGTCGGTTTCGAGCAGTACTTC
CAWRVGFEQYF
>TRBV5-1|NA|TRBJ2-2|NA
TGCGCCAGCAGAGAGGGCACCGGGGAGCTGTTTTTT
CASREGTGELFF
>TRBV5-1|NA|TRBJ2-3|NA
TGCGCCAGCAGCTTGGGGGCGAGCCTCACAGATACGCAGTATTTT
CASSLGASLTDTQYF